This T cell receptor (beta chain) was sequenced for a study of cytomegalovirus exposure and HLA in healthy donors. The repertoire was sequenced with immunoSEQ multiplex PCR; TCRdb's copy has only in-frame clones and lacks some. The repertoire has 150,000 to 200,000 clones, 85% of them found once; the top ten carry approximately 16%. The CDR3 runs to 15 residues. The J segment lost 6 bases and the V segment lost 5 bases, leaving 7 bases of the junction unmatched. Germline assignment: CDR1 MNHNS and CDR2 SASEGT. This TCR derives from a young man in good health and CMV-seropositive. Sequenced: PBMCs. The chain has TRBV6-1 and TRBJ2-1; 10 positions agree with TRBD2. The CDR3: CASSIPKRGGNEQFF. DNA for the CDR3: TGTGCCAGCAGTATCCCCAAGCGGGGGGGCAATGAGCAGTTCTTC.